The T cell receptor beta chain described here comes from a study of blood T cell repertoires in COVID-19. Across the whole study: The origin of the acute and convalescent COVID-19 samples was the United States, Italy and Spain.

Measured with immunoSEQ multiplex PCR; TCRdb has only the in-frame clones, and not every one. The data contain around 44,000 clones, around 92% of them seen just once; the ten biggest clones take up about 12%. The CDR3 totals 13 residues. The V gene lost 3 bases and the J gene lost 5 bases, with 10 bases spanning the gap. Germline V lookup: CDR1 SGHDN, CDR2 FVKESK. This TCR came from a human donor in a cohort sampled during active COVID-19. The sample consisted of peripheral blood. The chain combines TRBV14 with TRBJ1-2; D perhaps matches TRBD1 (6 bases). The CDR3 loop reads CASSHPQGYGYTF. Here the CDR3 DNA reads TGTGCCAGCAGCCACCCCCAGGGGTATGGCTACACCTTC. Combining the CDR3 with reference TRBV14 and TRBJ1-2 gives the whole variable domain EAGVTQFPSHSVIEKGQTVTLRCDPISGHDNLYWYRRVMGKEIKFLLHFVKESKQDESGMPNNRFLAERTGGTYSTLKVQPAELEDSGVYFCASSHPQGYGYTFGSGTRLTVV.